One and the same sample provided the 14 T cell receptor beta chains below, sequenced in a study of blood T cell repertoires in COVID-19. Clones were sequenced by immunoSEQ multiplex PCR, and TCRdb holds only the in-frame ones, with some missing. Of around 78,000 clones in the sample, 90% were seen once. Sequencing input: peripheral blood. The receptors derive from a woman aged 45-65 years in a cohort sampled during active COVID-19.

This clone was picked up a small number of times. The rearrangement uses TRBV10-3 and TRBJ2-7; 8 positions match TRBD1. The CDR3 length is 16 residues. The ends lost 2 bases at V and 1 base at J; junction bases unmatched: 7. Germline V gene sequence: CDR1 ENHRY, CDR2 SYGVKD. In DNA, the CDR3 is TGTGCCATCAGTGAGGCGTTCGGACAGGGATCCTACGAGCAGTACTTC. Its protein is CAISEAFGQGSYEQYF.

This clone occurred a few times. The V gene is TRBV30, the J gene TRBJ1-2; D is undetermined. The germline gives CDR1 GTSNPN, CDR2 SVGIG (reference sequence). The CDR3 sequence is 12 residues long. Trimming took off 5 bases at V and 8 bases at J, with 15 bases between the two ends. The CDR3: CAWLLTADGYTF. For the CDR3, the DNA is TGTGCCTGGCTTCTTACAGCGGACGGCTACACCTTC.

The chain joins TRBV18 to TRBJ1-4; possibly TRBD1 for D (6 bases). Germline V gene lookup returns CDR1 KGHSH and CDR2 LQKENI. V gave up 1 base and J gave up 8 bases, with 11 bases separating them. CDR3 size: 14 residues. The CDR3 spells CASSPQGGQEKLFF. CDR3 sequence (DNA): TGTGCCAGCTCACCACAAGGGGGTCAGGAAAAACTGTTTTTT. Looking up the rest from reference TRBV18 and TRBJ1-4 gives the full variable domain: NAGVMQNPRHLVRRRGQEARLRCSPMKGHSHVYWYRQLPEEGLKFMVYLQKENIIDESGMPKERFSAEFPKEGPSILRIQQVVRGDSAAYFCASSPQGGQEKLFFGSGTQLSVL.

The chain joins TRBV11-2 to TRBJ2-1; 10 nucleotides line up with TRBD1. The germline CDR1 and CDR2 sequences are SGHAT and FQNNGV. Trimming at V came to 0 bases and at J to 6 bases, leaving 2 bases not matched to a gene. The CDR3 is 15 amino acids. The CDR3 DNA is TGTGCCAGCAGCTTAGATAGGACAGGGGGCAATGAGCAGTTCTTC. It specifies CASSLDRTGGNEQFF.

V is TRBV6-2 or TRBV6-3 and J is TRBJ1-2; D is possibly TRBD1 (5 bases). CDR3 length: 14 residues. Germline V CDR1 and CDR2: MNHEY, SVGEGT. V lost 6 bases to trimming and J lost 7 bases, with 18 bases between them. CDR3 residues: CASSGHVSSRGYTF. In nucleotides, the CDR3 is TGTGCCAGCAGCGGACACGTTAGCTCTCGTGGCTACACCTTC.

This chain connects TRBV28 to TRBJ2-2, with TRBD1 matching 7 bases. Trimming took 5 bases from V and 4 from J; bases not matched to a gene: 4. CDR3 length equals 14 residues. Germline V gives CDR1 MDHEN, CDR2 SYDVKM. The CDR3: CASSRTGFTGELFF. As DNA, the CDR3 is TGTGCCAGCAGTCGGACAGGTTTCACCGGGGAGCTGTTTTTT.

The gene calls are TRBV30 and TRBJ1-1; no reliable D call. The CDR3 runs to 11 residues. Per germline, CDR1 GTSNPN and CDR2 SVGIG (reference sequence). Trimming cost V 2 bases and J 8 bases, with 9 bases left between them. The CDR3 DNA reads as TGTGCCTGGAGTACGGCGGAGGAAGCTTTCTTT. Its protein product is CAWSTAEEAFF.

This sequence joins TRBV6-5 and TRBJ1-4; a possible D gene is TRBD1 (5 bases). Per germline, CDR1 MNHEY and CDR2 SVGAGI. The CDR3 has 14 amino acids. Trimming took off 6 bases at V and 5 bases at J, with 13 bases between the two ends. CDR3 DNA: TGTGCCAGCAGGGACATGGGGGGGAATGAAAAACTGTTTTTT. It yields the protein CASRDMGGNEKLFF.

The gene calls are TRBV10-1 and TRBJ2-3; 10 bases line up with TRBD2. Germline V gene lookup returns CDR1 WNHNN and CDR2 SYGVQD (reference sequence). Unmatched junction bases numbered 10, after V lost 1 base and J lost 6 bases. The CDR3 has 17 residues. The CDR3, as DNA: TGCGCCAGCAGTGAGTTGGCTAGCGGGAGTAGTAAGGATACGCAGTATTTT. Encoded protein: CASSELASGSSKDTQYF.

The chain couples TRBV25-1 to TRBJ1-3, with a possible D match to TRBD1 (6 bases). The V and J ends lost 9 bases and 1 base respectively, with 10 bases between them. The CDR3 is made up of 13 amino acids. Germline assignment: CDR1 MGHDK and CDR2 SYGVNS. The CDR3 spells CARGAVSGNTIYF. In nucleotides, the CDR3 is TGTGCCAGGGGGGCGGTGTCTGGAAACACCATATATTTT.

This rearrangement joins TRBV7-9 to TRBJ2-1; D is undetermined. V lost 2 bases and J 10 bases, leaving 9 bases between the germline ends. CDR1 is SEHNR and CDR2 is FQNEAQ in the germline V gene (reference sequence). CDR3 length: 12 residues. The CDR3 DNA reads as TGTGCCAGCAGCTTAATGGGCGACGAGCAGTTCTTC. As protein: CASSLMGDEQFF.

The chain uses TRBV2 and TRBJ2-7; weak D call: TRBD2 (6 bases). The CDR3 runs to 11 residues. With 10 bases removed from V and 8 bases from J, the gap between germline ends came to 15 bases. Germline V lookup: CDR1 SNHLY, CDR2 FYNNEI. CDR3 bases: TGTGCCACCGGGGGTCTGGGCCAGCAGTACTTC. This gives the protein CATGGLGQQYF.

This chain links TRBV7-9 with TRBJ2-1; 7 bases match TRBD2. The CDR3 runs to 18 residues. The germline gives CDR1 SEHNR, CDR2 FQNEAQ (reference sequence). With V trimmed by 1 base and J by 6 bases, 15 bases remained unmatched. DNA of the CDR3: TGTGCCAGCAGCTTAGGGGGGAGGGGACTATCTAGGGGCAATGAGCAGTTCTTC. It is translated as CASSLGGRGLSRGNEQFF.

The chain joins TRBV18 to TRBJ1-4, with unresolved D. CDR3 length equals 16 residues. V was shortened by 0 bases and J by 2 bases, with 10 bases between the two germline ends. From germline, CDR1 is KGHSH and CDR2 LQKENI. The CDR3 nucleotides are TGTGCCAGCTCACCACCAAACAGAAGGACTAATGAAAAACTGTTTTTT. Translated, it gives CASSPPNRRTNEKLFF. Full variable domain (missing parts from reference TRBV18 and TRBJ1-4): NAGVMQNPRHLVRRRGQEARLRCSPMKGHSHVYWYRQLPEEGLKFMVYLQKENIIDESGMPKERFSAEFPKEGPSILRIQQVVRGDSAAYFCASSPPNRRTNEKLFFGSGTQLSVL.